The 17 T cell receptor beta chains below come from one sample, sequenced in a study of cytomegalovirus exposure and HLA in healthy donors. 60 Vbeta and 13 Jbeta primers were used in PCR. The assay was immunoSEQ multiplex PCR, and TCRdb's table has in-frame clones only and misses some. The sample has 130,000 or so clones, around three quarters seen once. The sample consisted of PBMCs. The receptors come from a man in his thirties or forties in good health and CMV-seronegative.

The chain joins TRBV25-1 to TRBJ2-2; 11 bases align to TRBD2. The CDR3 totals 16 residues. Germline values: CDR1 MGHDK, CDR2 SYGVNS. V dropped 3 bases and J dropped 4; count of bases not matched to a gene: 4. CDR3 DNA sequence: TGTGCCAGCAGTGACCGTAGCGGGAGGGGCACCGGGGAGCTGTTTTTT. Translation gives CASSDRSGRGTGELFF.

J is TRBJ2-1 and V is TRBV4-1, with 11 nucleotides matching TRBD2. The CDR3 is made up of 19 amino acids. The J segment lost 0 bases and the V segment lost 3 bases, leaving 10 bases of the junction unmatched. The germline gives CDR1 MGHRA, CDR2 YSYEKL. The DNA for the CDR3 is TGCGCCAGCAGCCACCAGACTAGCGGGGCGCCTCGCTCCTACAATGAGCAGTTCTTC. Its protein product is CASSHQTSGAPRSYNEQFF.

The rearrangement links TRBV7-2 to TRBJ1-3, with 9 positions matching TRBD1. The CDR3 has 17 residues. The germline CDR1 and CDR2 sequences are SGHTA and FQGNSA. V was clipped by 2 bases and J by 0 bases; unmatched bases: 5. CDR3 sequence reads: CASSLRGQGFSGNTIYF. The CDR3 DNA reads TGTGCCAGCAGCTTAAGGGGACAGGGCTTCTCTGGAAACACCATATATTTT.

V usage is TRBV15 and J usage is TRBJ2-3, with 9 nucleotides matching TRBD2. Germline V gene lookup returns CDR1 LNHNV and CDR2 YYDKDF (reference sequence). After removal of 3 bases from V and 4 bases from J, the junction contained 8 bases not matched to a gene. The CDR3 spans 16 residues. The CDR3 protein is CATSSISGSTADTQYF. The CDR3 DNA reads TGTGCCACCAGCAGTATTAGCGGGAGTACTGCAGATACGCAGTATTTT.

The DNA for the CDR3 is TGTGCAAGTCGCTTAGATCCCACAGGGTGTTTGACGAATACTGAAGCTTTCTTT. It yields the protein CASRLDPTGCLTNTEAFF. This rearrangement joins TRBV12-2 to TRBJ1-1; the D segment call TRBD1 is taken from the table without a DNA check. TRBV12-2 counts as a pseudogene. The CDR3 has 18 amino acids.

This rearrangement joins TRBV5-1 to TRBJ1-5; TRBD1 is a possible D gene (5 bases). The V end was cut by 4 bases, the J end by 5 bases, with 10 bases between. CDR1 and CDR2 (germline): SGHRS, YFSETQ. This CDR3 region has 13 residues. The CDR3 loop is CASSLRGDQPQHF. The CDR3 DNA follows: TGCGCCAGCAGCCTTCGGGGGGATCAGCCCCAGCATTTT.

This chain links TRBV10-1 with TRBJ2-5; 10 bases line up with TRBD2. The CDR3 has 16 residues. V was clipped by 0 bases and J by 4 bases; unmatched bases: 5. Per the germline V gene, CDR1 is WNHNN and CDR2 is SYGVQD (reference sequence). The CDR3 spells CASSESLAGEVETQYF. CDR3 sequence (DNA): TGCGCCAGCAGTGAGTCCCTAGCGGGAGAGGTAGAGACCCAGTACTTC.

The V gene is TRBV5-6, the J gene TRBJ2-1; 7 nucleotides match TRBD1. With 1 base clipped from V and 6 bases from J, the junction kept 1 base outside the gene matches. The CDR3 is 13 amino acids. From germline, CDR1 is SGHDT and CDR2 YYEEEE. Written as DNA, the CDR3 is TGTGCCAGCAGCTTGTACAGGGGCAATGAGCAGTTCTTC. Translation: CASSLYRGNEQFF.

This chain joins TRBV7-2 and TRBJ2-7; possible D gene TRBD2, 5 bases. Deletions cut 5 bases from V and 6 bases from J, with 14 bases between. Germline CDR1 is SGHTA and CDR2 is FQGNSA. This CDR3 spans 13 amino acids. Here the CDR3 reads CASSLPGSREQYF. CDR3 bases: TGTGCCAGCAGCCTACCGGGGAGTCGCGAGCAGTACTTC.

The gene calls are TRBV5-1 and TRBJ2-1, with TRBD2 identical over 11 bases. The CDR3 loop spans 18 amino acids. CDR1 and CDR2 (germline): SGHRS, YFSETQ. Trimming took 1 base from V and 5 from J; bases not matched to a gene: 11. CDR3 loop: CASSLFGLAGSTHNEQFF. CDR3 DNA: TGCGCCAGCAGCTTGTTTGGACTAGCGGGTTCTACGCACAATGAGCAGTTCTTC.

This clone was seen a handful of times. This CDR3 is CATVAGGNTGELFF. CDR3 DNA sequence: TGCGCCACGGTAGCGGGAGGGAACACCGGGGAGCTGTTTTTT. The V call is TRBV10-2, the J call TRBJ2-2; 10 nucleotides line up with TRBD2. CDR1 is WSHSY, CDR2 SAAADI, per germline. This CDR3 is built from 14 residues. Trimming took 10 bases from V and 1 from J; bases not matched to a gene: 3.

This clone appeared a few times. V is TRBV21-1 and J is TRBJ2-5; the table names TRBD2, a call not compared with the DNA. TRBV21-1 is tagged as a pseudogene. This CDR3 has 19 residues. The CDR3 DNA is TGTGCCAGCAGCAAAGTCGCCCGAAGACTAGTACTTCCGCGAGAGACCCAGTACTTC. Protein: CASSKVARRLVLPRETQYF.

The chain couples TRBV9 to TRBJ1-1; 7 bases agree with TRBD1. This CDR3 is built from 14 residues. V gave up 4 bases and J gave up 1 base; unmatched junction bases: 4. Germline V CDR1 and CDR2: SGDLS, YYNGEE. CDR3 in DNA: TGTGCCAGCAGCCTGGGGGACAGGAACACTGAAGCTTTCTTT. Translated: CASSLGDRNTEAFF.

For this clone: Other DNA sequences in the sample encode the same CDR3. The rearrangement joins TRBV6-1 to TRBJ1-6; no firm D call. Germline CDR1 reads MNHNS; CDR2 reads SASEGT. Trimming removed 8 bases at V and 5 bases at J, with 10 bases between. The CDR3 is made up of 13 amino acids. CDR3 region: CASGVGDNSPLHF. The CDR3 DNA reads as TGTGCCAGCGGGGTGGGAGATAATTCACCCCTCCACTTT.

This rearrangement joins TRBV5-4 to TRBJ2-3; perhaps TRBD2 as D (6 bases). The ends were cut back, 3 bases at V and 4 bases at J, with 21 bases in the middle. Germline CDR1 reads SGHNT; CDR2 reads YYREEE (reference sequence). The CDR3 is 17 residues long. Here the CDR3 DNA reads TGTGCCAGCAGCTCCTCAGCTGGTCCCGGCGGGGCAGATACGCAGTATTTT. It specifies CASSSSAGPGGADTQYF.

J is TRBJ2-5 and V is TRBV2, with a possible D match to TRBD1 (6 bases). The end of the DNA is better explained by TRBJ2-7, so the J call may be wrong. The germline CDR1 and CDR2 sequences are SNHLY and FYNNEI. The CDR3 has 14 amino acids. CDR3: CASRPTGLSVEQYF. CDR3 DNA sequence: TGTGCCAGCAGACCAACAGGGTTATCGGTCGAGCAGTACTTC.

This clone occurred many times. The V call is TRBV27, the J call TRBJ2-7, with 11 bases fitting TRBD2. Germline V gene lookup returns CDR1 MNHEY and CDR2 SMNVEV (reference sequence). The CDR3 totals 17 residues. With 0 bases clipped from V and 4 bases from J, the junction kept 8 bases outside the gene matches. CDR3 in DNA: TGTGCCAGCAGTTTATCCGGGCCTAGCGGGGGGCTTTACGAGCAGTACTTC. As protein: CASSLSGPSGGLYEQYF.